This T cell receptor (beta chain) appears in the sequencing data of a study of early T cells in non-severe SARS-CoV-2 infection. The overall study: Whole-blood bulk RNA, unsorted, was sequenced, and chains were unpaired.

This clonotype was counted a few times. Its antigen is unknown. The length of the CDR3 is 12 residues. The V gene's germline CDR1 is SNHLY and CDR2 FYNNEI. The V gene end was trimmed by 6 bases and the J gene end by 5 bases; junction bases not matched to a gene: 3. Findings and limits, study-wide: Matching results from VDJdb favored anti-spike CD8 responses, leaving private and CD4 specificities undetected.

Researchers tagged individual cDNA molecules with unique molecular identifiers. TCRdb reanalysed the 5' RACE reads using MiXCR and keeps one entry per CDR3 protein. Of some 50,000 distinct CDR3 sequences in the sample, approximately 10% were seen once. The material sequenced was whole blood. The chain has TRBV2 and TRBJ1-1, with 7 bases matching TRBD1. The clonotype originates from an adult who was a healthcare worker with PCR-confirmed SARS-CoV-2 infection or an uninfected control (not recorded which). The CDR3 DNA reads as TGTGCCAGCAGCGACAGGGCAACTGAAGCTTTCTTT. Protein: CASSDRATEAFF.